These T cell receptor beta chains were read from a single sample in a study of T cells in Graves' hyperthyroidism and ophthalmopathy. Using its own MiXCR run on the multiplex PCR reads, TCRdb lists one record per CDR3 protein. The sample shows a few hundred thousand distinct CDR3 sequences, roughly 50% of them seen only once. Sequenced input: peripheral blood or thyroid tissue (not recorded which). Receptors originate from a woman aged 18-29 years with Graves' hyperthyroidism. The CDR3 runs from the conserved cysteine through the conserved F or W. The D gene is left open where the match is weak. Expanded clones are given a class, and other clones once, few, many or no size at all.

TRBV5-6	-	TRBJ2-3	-	TGTGCCAGCAGCTTGAGACATAACACAGATACGCAGTATTTT	CASSLRHNTDTQYF
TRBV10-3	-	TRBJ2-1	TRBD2	TGTGCCATCAGTGAACTAGCGGGAGGCCCCAATGAGCAGTTCTTC	CAISELAGGPNEQFF
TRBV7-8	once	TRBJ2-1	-	TGTGCCAGCAGCTTAGCGAGGGCGATGTGGGGGGTAGACGGGTACAATGAGCAGTTCTTC	CASSLARAMWGVDGYNEQFF
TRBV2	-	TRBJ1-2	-	TGTGCCAGCAGTGAGGGATCCCATGGCTACACCTTC	CASSEGSHGYTF
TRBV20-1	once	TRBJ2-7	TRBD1	TGCAGTGCGAGGACAGGGGGCGAGCAGTACTTC	CSARTGGEQYF
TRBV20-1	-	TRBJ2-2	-	TGCAGTGCTAGGCGTGTAACCTCGAGCACCGGGGAGCTGTTTTTT	CSARRVTSSTGELFF
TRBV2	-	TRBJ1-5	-	TGTGCCAGCAGTGACCCAGTATCACAGGGTGCGAGCAATCAGCCCCAGCATTTT	CASSDPVSQGASNQPQHF
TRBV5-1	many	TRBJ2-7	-	TGCGCCAGCAGGCGGGACAGCGGACCCTACGAGCAGTACTTC	CASRRDSGPYEQYF
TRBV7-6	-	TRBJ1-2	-	-	CASSFGSGTSGNTF
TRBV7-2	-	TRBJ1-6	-	TGTGCCAGCAGATACCGCGGCAGGGGTAATTCACCCCTCCACTTT	CASRYRGRGNSPLHF
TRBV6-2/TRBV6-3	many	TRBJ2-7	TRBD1	TGTGCCAGCACCGATGTAGGGACAGTCAGGAAGTACGAGCAGTACTTC	CASTDVGTVRKYEQYF
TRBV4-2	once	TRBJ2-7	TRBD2	TGTGCCAGCAGCCAGGGGCGGGAGGCGAATGAGCAGTACTTC	CASSQGREANEQYF
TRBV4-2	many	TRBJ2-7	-	TGTGCCAGCAGCCACCCCTCCGGAGGAGGGGGGCCCGAGCAGTACTTC	CASSHPSGGGGPEQYF
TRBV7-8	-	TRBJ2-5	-	TGTGCCAGCAGCTTAGGCTACGGGGGCCAGTACTTC	CASSLGYGGQYF
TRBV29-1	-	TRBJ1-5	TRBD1	TGCAGCGCTAGACAGGGTGGGCCCCAGCATTTT	CSARQGGPQHF
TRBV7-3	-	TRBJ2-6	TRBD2	TGTGCCAGCAGCAATAGCGGGAGGGCCTCTGGGGCCAACGTCCTGACTTTC	CASSNSGRASGANVLTF
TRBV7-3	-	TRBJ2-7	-	TGTGCCAGCAGCCCGGGGGCGGGAGACTACGAGCAGTACTTC	CASSPGAGDYEQYF
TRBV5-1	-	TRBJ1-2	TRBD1	TGCGCCAGCAGCTTCGGGGACAGGGTAGGCTACACCTTC	CASSFGDRVGYTF
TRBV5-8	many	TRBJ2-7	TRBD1	TGTGCCAGCAGCACACGGACAGGGAATCTCTACGAGCAGTACTTC	CASSTRTGNLYEQYF
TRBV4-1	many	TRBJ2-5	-	TGCGCCAGCAGCCAAAGGTCAGGGGCCAAGTTGGAGACCCAGTACTTC	CASSQRSGAKLETQYF
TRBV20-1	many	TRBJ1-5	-	TGCAGTGCTAGAGCCCATAGCAATCAGCCCCAGCATTTT	CSARAHSNQPQHF
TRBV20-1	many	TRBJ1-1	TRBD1	TGCAGTGCTAGACAGGGGGCAAGGACTGAAGCTTTCTTT	CSARQGARTEAFF
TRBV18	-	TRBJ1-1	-	TGTGCCAGCTCACCAGTTTTAGGGGCTCCTGAAGCTTTCTTT	CASSPVLGAPEAFF
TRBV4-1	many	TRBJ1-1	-	TGCGCCAGCAGCCAAGGACAGAGCTTCGGTACTGAAGCTTTCTTT	CASSQGQSFGTEAFF
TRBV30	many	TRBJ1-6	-	TGTGCCTGGAGTGTTGAAGTCCTCCACTTT	CAWSVEVLHF
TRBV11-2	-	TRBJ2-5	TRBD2	TGTGCCAGCAGCTTAAGGGCTGGCGGGGGCCAGTACTTC	CASSLRAGGGQYF
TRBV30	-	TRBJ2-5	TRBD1	TGTGCCTGGAGCCCAGACAGGGGGACCCGGTACTTC	CAWSPDRGTRYF
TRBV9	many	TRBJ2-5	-	TGTGCCAGCAGCGTAGCGCCGGACAGCCAGACCCAGTACTTC	CASSVAPDSQTQYF
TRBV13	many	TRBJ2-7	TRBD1	TGTGCCAGCAGCTTAAGGGGGCTTAGCGAGCAGTACTTC	CASSLRGLSEQYF
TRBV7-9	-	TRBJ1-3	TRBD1	TGTGCCAGCAGCTTACCCGGGCAGGGGGCGGTTGGAAACACCATATATTTT	CASSLPGQGAVGNTIYF
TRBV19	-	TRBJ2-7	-	TGTGCCAGTAGTATAGATCTCGGACAATCCTACGAGCAGTACTTC	CASSIDLGQSYEQYF
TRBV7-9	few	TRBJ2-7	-	TGTGCCAGCAGCTTAGAAGGCGAGATTCAGTACTTC	CASSLEGEIQYF
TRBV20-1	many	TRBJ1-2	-	TGCAGTGCTAGTCTGGGGAACTATGGCTACACCTTC	CSASLGNYGYTF
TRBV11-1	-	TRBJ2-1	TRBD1	TGTGCCAGCAGCTTATCAGGGGGTGATGAGCAGTTCTTC	CASSLSGGDEQFF
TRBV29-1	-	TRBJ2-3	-	TGCAGCGTTGGTGGGGATACGCAGTATTTT	CSVGGDTQYF
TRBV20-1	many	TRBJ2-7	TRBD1	TGCAGTGCTAGATCCGGGACAGGGACCTACGAGCAGTACTTC	CSARSGTGTYEQYF
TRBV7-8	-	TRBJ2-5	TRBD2	TGTGCCAGCAGCCAGCCCTCCGTGGGACTAGCGGGAGTGGAGACCCAGTACTTC	CASSQPSVGLAGVETQYF
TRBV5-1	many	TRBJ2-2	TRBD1	TGCGCCAGCAGTTTTCAGGGGGCGAACACCGGGGAGCTGTTTTTT	CASSFQGANTGELFF
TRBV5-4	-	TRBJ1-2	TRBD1	TGTGCCAGCAGCAGCCAAGGCGCGCAGGGGGCAAACTATGGCTACACCTTC	CASSSQGAQGANYGYTF
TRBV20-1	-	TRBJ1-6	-	TGCAGTGCCATTAACGGGGCGCACGATTCACCCCTCCACTTT	CSAINGAHDSPLHF
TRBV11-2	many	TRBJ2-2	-	TGTGCCAGCAGCGGGGGCGGCCACTACACCGGGGAGCTGTTTTTT	CASSGGGHYTGELFF
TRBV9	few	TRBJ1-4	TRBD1	TGTGCCAGCAGCAGAGGACAGGCCGTAGCAACTAATGAAAAACTGTTTTTT	CASSRGQAVATNEKLFF
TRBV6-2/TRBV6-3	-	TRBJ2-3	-	TGTGCCAGCAGTTACTTCCGGGACTTATCAGATACGCAGTATTTT	CASSYFRDLSDTQYF
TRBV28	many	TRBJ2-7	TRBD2	TGTGCCAGCAGTTTACCACGATGGACTAGCGGCTCCTACGAGCAGTACTTC	CASSLPRWTSGSYEQYF
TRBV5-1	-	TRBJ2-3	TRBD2	TGCGCCAGCAGCTCGGGACTAGCGGGAGGAAGCGCGGCAGATACGCAGTATTTT	CASSSGLAGGSAADTQYF
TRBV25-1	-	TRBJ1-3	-	TGTGCCAGCAGTGAATTGAGCGGAGTTCGGAACACCATATATTTT	CASSELSGVRNTIYF
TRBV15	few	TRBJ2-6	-	TGTGCCACCAGCAGAGGTGCCAACGTCCTGACTTTC	CATSRGANVLTF
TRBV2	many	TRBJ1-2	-	TGTGCCAGCAGTGAAGAGGAGCACTATGGCTACACCTTC	CASSEEEHYGYTF
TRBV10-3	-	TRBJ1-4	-	TGCGCCATCAGGCAGGACAGCCTAAATGAAGAACTGTTTTTT	CAIRQDSLNEELFF
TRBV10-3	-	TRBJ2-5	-	TGTGCCATCAGTGGACAAGAGCCCCAGTACTTC	CAISGQEPQYF
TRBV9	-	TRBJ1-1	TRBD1	TGTGCCAGCAGCGCGGGACAGGGGGCCTGGAACACTGAAGCTTTCTTT	CASSAGQGAWNTEAFF
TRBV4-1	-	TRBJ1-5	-	TGCGCCAGCAGCCAGAGCAATCAGCCCCAGCATTTT	CASSQSNQPQHF
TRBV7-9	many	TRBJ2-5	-	TGTGCCAGCAGCTTAGTGAAGTACCAAGAGACCCAGTACTTC	CASSLVKYQETQYF
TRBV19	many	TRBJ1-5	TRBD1	TGTGCCAGTTCTACTACAGGGGGCAATCAGCCCCAGCATTTT	CASSTTGGNQPQHF
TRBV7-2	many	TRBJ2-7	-	TGTGCCAGCAGCCTAAGCCCGGACAGCTCCTACGAGCAGTACTTC	CASSLSPDSSYEQYF
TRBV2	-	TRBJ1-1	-	TGTGCCAGCAGCGCCGTTGGGGTAGCGGCGAACACTGAAGCTTTCTTT	CASSAVGVAANTEAFF
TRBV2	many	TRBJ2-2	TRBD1	TGTGCCAGCAGGGGGACAGGGAACACCGGGGAGCTGTTTTTT	CASRGTGNTGELFF